The 22 T cell receptor beta chains below all came from one sample that was sequenced in a study of long-term antiretroviral therapy in people with HIV. With survey level as its setting, the immunoSEQ assay was v3.0. Here immunoSEQ multiplex PCR was the method, and the copy in TCRdb shows in-frame clones only, minus some. The table records 10,000 to 13,000 clones, around 84% of them present only once. Sequences were derived from unsorted PBMCs, sampled 1.2 years after starting antiretroviral therapy. These receptors were collected from a man aged 40-49 years with HIV.

This clone has a single count. The chain combines TRBV18 with TRBJ1-5; 9 nucleotides line up with TRBD1. The V gene's germline CDR1 is KGHSH and CDR2 LQKENI. CDR3 length: 16 amino acids. Germline trimming cut 2 bases from V and 6 bases from J; bases unmatched to any gene: 8. The CDR3 nucleotides read TGTGCCAGCTCACCAGGGGGACAGGGAATAATTCAGCCCCAGCATTTT. This translates into CASSPGGQGIIQPQHF.

This clone was picked up a small number of times. The gene calls are TRBV7-8 and TRBJ1-5; D is uncertain. V gave up 5 bases and J gave up 3 bases, with 8 bases separating them. This CDR3 comprises 13 residues. Germline lookup yields CDR1 SGHVS and CDR2 FQNEAQ. The CDR3 DNA reads TGTGCCAGCAGCCAATGGGCCAATCAGCCCCAGCATTTT. As protein: CASSQWANQPQHF.

The rearrangement uses TRBV4-3 and TRBJ2-3; possibly TRBD1 for D (6 bases). The CDR3 sequence is 14 residues long. Germline V gene lookup returns CDR1 LGHNA and CDR2 YSLEER. Trimming removed 6 bases at V and 6 bases at J, with 16 bases between. Here the CDR3 DNA reads TGCGCCAGCAGTCTACAGGGATTTGGGGATACGCAGTATTTT. This sequence encodes CASSLQGFGDTQYF.

The genes are TRBV27 and TRBJ2-7; a weak D match, TRBD2 (6 bases). The CDR3 spans 14 residues. Trimming removed 5 bases from V and 3 bases from J, with 14 bases in between. CDR1 MNHEY and CDR2 SMNVEV come from the germline V gene (reference sequence). The CDR3 DNA reads as TGTGCCAGCAGTCGCTCGGGACTGAACTACGAGCAGTACTTC. The encoded protein is CASSRSGLNYEQYF.

This clone was detected a few times. The chain combines TRBV5-6 with TRBJ1-2; D ambiguous. CDR1 and CDR2 (germline): SGHDT, YYEEEE. V lost 6 bases and J lost 1, with 10 bases in between. There are 13 residues in the CDR3. The CDR3 DNA reads as TGTGCCAGCACCGCTGGGGTTAACTATGGCTACACCTTC. Its translation is CASTAGVNYGYTF.

This chain uses TRBV6-5 with TRBJ2-1, with D possibly matching TRBD1 (5 bases). Trimming removed 0 bases from V and 6 bases from J, with 6 bases in between. This CDR3 is 13 amino acids long. Germline lookup yields CDR1 MNHEY and CDR2 SVGAGI. The chain's CDR3 is CASSYSRGNEQFF. The CDR3 DNA reads as TGTGCCAGCAGTTACTCTAGGGGCAATGAGCAGTTCTTC.

The chain uses TRBV4-3 and TRBJ1-6, with unresolved D. V lost 1 base to trimming and J lost 0 bases, with 10 bases between them. The germline V gene has CDR1 LGHNA and CDR2 YSLEER. The CDR3 contains 17 residues. CDR3 protein: CASSQGLPSSYNSPLHF. In DNA form, the CDR3 reads TGCGCCAGCAGCCAAGGACTTCCGAGCTCCTATAATTCACCCCTCCACTTT.

V is TRBV5-6 and J is TRBJ1-2; no definite D call. The CDR3 extends over 12 amino acids. CDR1 and CDR2 (germline): SGHDT, YYEEEE. V was cut by 0 bases and J by 11 bases, with 11 bases left in between. The CDR3 DNA is TGTGCCAGCAGCTTGGTTGAAGGGCGGTACACCTTC. Translating gives CASSLVEGRYTF.

This chain uses TRBV7-2 with TRBJ2-7; 7 bases are a match to TRBD2. In germline, CDR1 is SGHTA, CDR2 FQGNSA. With V trimmed by 3 bases and J by 4 bases, 6 bases remained unmatched. The CDR3 consists of 14 residues. In nucleotides, the CDR3 is TGTGCCAGCAGCTTGCCAGCGGGGCAATACGAGCAGTACTTC. Encoded protein: CASSLPAGQYEQYF.

This clone was seen more than once but under ten times. The chain joins TRBV12-5 to TRBJ1-1; possible D gene TRBD1, 5 bases. This CDR3 contains 16 residues. Germline V gives CDR1 LGHNT, CDR2 FRNRAP. The ends were cut back, 3 bases at V and 0 bases at J, with 14 bases in the middle. The CDR3 nucleotides are TGTGCTAGTGGTTTCATTCAAGGGGCAGTGAACACTGAAGCTTTCTTT. Protein product: CASGFIQGAVNTEAFF.

The chain uses TRBV5-6 and TRBJ1-5; D ambiguous. Germline loops: CDR1 SGHDT, CDR2 YYEEEE. V gave up 2 bases and J gave up 5 bases, with 5 bases separating them. CDR3 length equals 12 residues. CDR3 nucleotides: TGTGCCAGCAGCTTTCAGGATCAGCCCCAGCATTTT. It yields the protein CASSFQDQPQHF. Complete variable domain (other parts from reference TRBV5-6 and TRBJ1-5): DAGVTQSPTHLIKTRGQQVTLRCSPKSGHDTVSWYQQALGQGPQFIFQYYEEEERQRGNFPDRFSGHQFPNYSSELNVNALLLGDSALYLCASSFQDQPQHFGDGTRLSIL.

The chain has TRBV18 and TRBJ2-6; TRBD1 is a possible D gene (5 bases). The CDR3 consists of 17 residues. V lost 3 bases and J lost 0, with 12 bases in between. The germline V gene has CDR1 KGHSH and CDR2 LQKENI. This chain's CDR3 is CASSPVQVNSGANVLTF. For the CDR3, the DNA is TGTGCCAGCTCACCGGTACAGGTGAACTCTGGGGCCAACGTCCTGACTTTC.

This chain connects TRBV4-1 to TRBJ1-4; unclear D gene. This CDR3 region has 16 residues. Looked up from germline, CDR1 is MGHRA and CDR2 is YSYEKL. V shed 1 base and J shed 3 bases, with 12 bases lying between them. CDR3 amino acids: CASSQAPDRANEKLFF. CDR3 nucleotides: TGCGCCAGCAGCCAAGCCCCAGATCGGGCTAATGAAAAACTGTTTTTT.

This clone was seen a few times. Other DNA sequences within the sample encode an identical CDR3. The rearrangement joins TRBV18 to TRBJ2-7; D is perhaps TRBD2 (5 bases). The CDR3 is made up of 13 amino acids. Trimming left V 3 bases short and J 2 bases short, with 8 bases between. Germline CDR1 KGHSH, CDR2 LQKENI. CDR3 bases: TGTGCCAGCTCACCGTCCGGGACCTACGAGCAGTACTTC. This encodes CASSPSGTYEQYF.

This chain connects TRBV29-1 to TRBJ1-2; 11 bases match TRBD1. The junction had 6 bases not matched to a gene; V was cut back by 8 bases and J by 7 bases. Germline V CDR1 and CDR2: SQVTM, ANQGSEA. CDR3 size: 12 residues. Here the CDR3 reads CSTAGTGGGYTF. The CDR3, as DNA: TGCAGCACCGCCGGGACAGGGGGTGGCTACACCTTC.

The chain links TRBV4-1 to TRBJ1-1; TRBD1 might be the D (6 bases). Per the germline V gene, CDR1 is MGHRA and CDR2 is YSYEKL. Trimming shortened V by 3 bases and J by 6 bases, and 8 bases separated the two germline ends. There are 12 residues in the CDR3. CDR3 sequence reads: CASSQTGAEAFF. The CDR3 DNA follows: TGCGCCAGCAGCCAGACAGGTGCTGAAGCTTTCTTT.

The rearrangement links TRBV27 to TRBJ2-2, with a tentative D call TRBD2 (5 bases). The CDR3 extends over 15 amino acids. The V gene's germline CDR1 is MNHEY and CDR2 SMNVEV (reference sequence). V was cut by 3 bases and J by 0 bases, with 8 bases left in between. The CDR3 DNA reads as TGTGCCAGCAGTTTGTCGGGGTCGAACACCGGGGAGCTGTTTTTT. This encodes CASSLSGSNTGELFF.

This clone was seen only once. The CDR3 region has the DNA TGTGCCAGCAGCCTCCTCAGGCATACGCAGTATTTT. Translating it yields CASSLLRHTQYF. The chain employs TRBV14 and TRBJ2-3; the D is unclear. The V and J ends lost 4 bases and 7 bases respectively, with 9 bases between them. CDR1 and CDR2 from the germline V gene are SGHDN and FVKESK. The CDR3 is 12 residues long.

The genes are TRBV7-6 and TRBJ2-7; 10 positions match TRBD1. The CDR3 runs to 13 residues. V gave up 2 bases and J gave up 7 bases; unmatched junction bases: 2. Germline V gene lookup returns CDR1 SGHVS and CDR2 FNYEAQ. CDR3 sequence reads: CASSLRTGGEQYF. For the CDR3, the DNA is TGTGCCAGCAGCTTACGGACAGGGGGAGAGCAGTACTTC.

The chain combines TRBV11-3 with TRBJ1-6; D unclear. Germline CDR1 SGHNT, CDR2 YENEEA. The germline V and J ends were trimmed by 0 bases and 9 bases, with 6 bases remaining between them. This CDR3 spans 13 amino acids. CDR3 amino acids: CASSLDHGSPLHF. CDR3 nucleotide sequence: TGTGCCAGCAGCTTAGATCACGGTTCACCCCTCCACTTT.

The table lists this clone with a count of one. This rearrangement joins TRBV20-1 to TRBJ2-1, with D unresolved. V was cut by 0 bases and J by 9 bases, with 3 bases left in between. The CDR3 loop spans 10 amino acids. Germline loops: CDR1 DFQATT, CDR2 SNEGSKA (reference sequence). CDR3 residues: CSAREIEQFF. Here the CDR3 DNA reads TGCAGTGCTAGAGAGATTGAGCAGTTCTTC.

This clone was recorded once. The V and J genes are TRBV11-2 and TRBJ2-7, with D tentatively TRBD1 (5 bases). The CDR3 is 13 amino acids. CDR1 SGHAT and CDR2 FQNNGV come from the germline V gene. Trimming took off 9 bases at V and 6 bases at J, with 18 bases between the two ends. CDR3 in amino acids: CASGATEPSEQYF. The CDR3 coding sequence is TGTGCCAGTGGGGCCACTGAGCCATCCGAGCAGTACTTC.